The 17 T cell receptor beta chains below were found in one sample sequenced in a study of glioma-infiltrating T cells after dendritic cell vaccination. The time point denotes: after dendritic cell vaccination, including at tumor progression/relapse. The table came from immunoSEQ multiplex PCR; TCRdb's copy has only in-frame clones and leaves some out. The table lists under 130,000 clones, about 90% of them singletons. Sample: blood, taken after dendritic cell vaccination. The receptor source for this set is a human donor with glioblastoma.

The V call is TRBV28, the J call TRBJ2-4; D gene ambiguous. CDR3 length: 13 amino acids. Trimming removed 9 bases at V and 0 bases at J, with 9 bases between. The germline CDR1 and CDR2 sequences are MDHEN and SYDVKM. CDR3 sequence: CASQVLAKNIQYF. In DNA, the CDR3 is TGTGCCAGTCAGGTACTAGCCAAAAACATTCAGTACTTC.

The chain couples TRBV7-9 to TRBJ2-1, with 10 bases that match TRBD2. CDR1 SEHNR and CDR2 FQNEAQ come from the germline V gene (reference sequence). CDR3 length: 15 amino acids. The V gene end was trimmed by 5 bases and the J gene end by 9 bases; junction bases not matched to a gene: 10. Here the CDR3 DNA reads TGTGCCAGCAGCCGCGGGCTAGCGGGAGAGGGTGAGCAGTTCTTC. This codes for CASSRGLAGEGEQFF.

This chain joins TRBV7-6 and TRBJ1-5; D not certain. The CDR3 totals 15 residues. Germline V CDR1 and CDR2: SGHVS, FNYEAQ. Trimming pared 2 bases from V and 4 bases from J, leaving 12 bases between. Here the CDR3 DNA reads TGTGCCAGCAGCTTATCAAACGGGGAAAATCAGCCCCAGCATTTT. This encodes CASSLSNGENQPQHF.

This clone was picked up one time. This chain links TRBV19 with TRBJ2-7, with TRBD1 identical over 8 bases. This CDR3 comprises 15 residues. Germline CDR1 reads LNHDA; CDR2 reads SQIVND (reference sequence). V was pared by 7 bases and J by 1 base, with 9 bases of the junction left unmatched. In DNA, the CDR3 is TGTGCCAGTAACGCTAGACAGGGGCAATCCTACGAGCAGTACTTC. Its translation: CASNARQGQSYEQYF.

The rearrangement links TRBV4-1 to TRBJ1-1, with D uncertain. CDR3 length: 15 residues. Trimming pared 0 bases from V and 0 bases from J, leaving 8 bases between. Germline V gives CDR1 MGHRA, CDR2 YSYEKL. The CDR3 sequence: CASSQDTQLNTEAFF. CDR3 DNA: TGCGCCAGCAGCCAAGATACACAGCTGAACACTGAAGCTTTCTTT.

The chain uses TRBV7-2 and TRBJ2-2; D not resolved. Trimming left V 1 base short and J 3 bases short, with 9 bases between. Germline CDR1 and CDR2: SGHTA and FQGNSA. The CDR3 loop spans 15 amino acids. The CDR3 DNA reads as TGTGCCAGCAGCTTAGTCGTGACTGACACCGGGGAGCTGTTTTTT. Translated: CASSLVVTDTGELFF. Combining the CDR3 with reference TRBV7-2 and TRBJ2-2 gives the whole variable domain GAGVSQSPSNKVTEKGKDVELRCDPISGHTALYWYRQSLGQGLEFLIYFQGNSAPDKSGLPSDRFSAERTGGSVSTLTIQRTQQEDSAVYLCASSLVVTDTGELFFGEGSRLTVL.

J is TRBJ2-5 and V is TRBV30; D is undetermined. Trimming stripped 3 bases from V and 2 bases from J, with 4 bases between. The CDR3 spans 11 residues. CDR1 is GTSNPN and CDR2 is SVGIG in the germline V gene (reference sequence). The CDR3 sequence: CAWRSQETQYF. In DNA form, the CDR3 reads TGTGCCTGGAGGTCTCAAGAGACCCAGTACTTC.

The V call is TRBV11-3, the J call TRBJ2-5, with 8 nucleotides matching TRBD1. The better agreement between TRBJ2-7 and the DNA end casts doubt on the J call. CDR3 length: 15 residues. From germline, CDR1 is SGHNT and CDR2 YENEEA. The CDR3 bases are TGTGCCAGCTCCCGGGGGACAGGTTACTCCTACGAGCAGTACTTC. Translation: CASSRGTGYSYEQYF.

V gene TRBV4-2 combines with J gene TRBJ1-4; D gene unclear. The CDR3 is 15 amino acids. Germline V gene lookup returns CDR1 LGHNA and CDR2 YNFKEQ. Trimming shortened V by 4 bases and J by 3 bases, and 12 bases separated the two germline ends. The CDR3 is CASSPGGKANEKLFF. The DNA for the CDR3 is TGTGCCAGCAGCCCTGGCGGGAAGGCTAATGAAAAACTGTTTTTT.

V usage is TRBV9 and J usage is TRBJ2-2; D possibly corresponds to TRBD1 (6 bases). The V gene's germline CDR1 is SGDLS and CDR2 YYNGEE. The CDR3 runs to 14 residues. V lost 2 bases and J lost 4, with 9 bases in between. The CDR3 DNA reads as TGTGCCAGCAGCGTTACAGGGTCCACCGGGGAGCTGTTTTTT. The encoded protein is CASSVTGSTGELFF.

The chain has TRBV6-5 and TRBJ1-5; 9 nucleotides agree with TRBD1. Unmatched junction bases numbered 9, after V lost 6 bases and J lost 6 bases. CDR3 length: 15 residues. From germline, CDR1 is MNHEY and CDR2 SVGAGI. The CDR3 bases are TGTGCCAGCAGAAACTCCGGGACAGGGCTTCAGCCCCAGCATTTT. Translated, it gives CASRNSGTGLQPQHF.

V and J are TRBV5-6 and TRBJ1-2; no firm D call. Between the trimmed V and J ends, which lost 4 bases and 4 bases, there was a span of 8 bases. Per the germline V gene, CDR1 is SGHDT and CDR2 is YYEEEE. The CDR3 is made up of 12 amino acids. CDR3 DNA sequence: TGTGCCAGCAGCCAACCGAGCTATGGCTACACCTTC. Translation gives CASSQPSYGYTF.

The rearrangement links TRBV11-3 to TRBJ1-3, with D hard to call. Trimming left V 5 bases short and J 4 bases short, with 12 bases between. CDR3 size: 14 residues. Germline CDR1 is SGHNT and CDR2 is YENEEA. As DNA, the CDR3 is TGTGCCAGCAGCCGAGCCGGGGAAGGAAACACCATATATTTT. Translation: CASSRAGEGNTIYF. Variable domain in full (rest from reference TRBV11-3 and TRBJ1-3): EAGVVQSPRYKIIEKKQPVAFWCNPISGHNTLYWYLQNLGQGPELLIRYENEEAVDDSQLPKDRFSAERLKGVDSTLKIQPAELGDSAVYLCASSRAGEGNTIYFGEGSWLTVV.

The V gene is TRBV13, the J gene TRBJ1-1, with TRBD1 as a possible D gene (6 bases). V lost 4 bases, J lost 5 bases, and 20 bases lay in between. Germline loops: CDR1 PRHDT, CDR2 FYEKMQ (reference sequence). This CDR3 has 16 amino acids. CDR3 nucleotides: TGTGCCAGCAGCTCCCGGACAATAGCGCAGGGGACTGAAGCTTTCTTT. It codes for CASSSRTIAQGTEAFF.

The chain links TRBV5-1 to TRBJ2-1; D possibly corresponds to TRBD2 (6 bases). Germline-derived CDR1 and CDR2 are SGHRS and YFSETQ. The V gene lost 0 bases and the J gene lost 12 bases, with 22 bases spanning the gap. This CDR3 has 16 residues. CDR3 nucleotides: TGCGCCAGCAGCTTGGGCGAACCGGGACCTCGGGGGAGGCAGTTCTTC. As protein: CASSLGEPGPRGRQFF.

The CDR3 loop reads CASSKGQINQPQHF. The DNA of the CDR3 is TGTGCCAGCAGCAAGGGACAGATAAATCAGCCCCAGCATTTT. V and J are TRBV5-6 and TRBJ1-5; 7 bases map to TRBD1. V gave up 4 bases and J gave up 4 bases; unmatched junction bases: 5. This CDR3 has 14 amino acids. Per the germline V gene, CDR1 is SGHDT and CDR2 is YYEEEE.

This chain connects TRBV4-1 to TRBJ2-5; a weak D match, TRBD2 (7 bases). The CDR3 runs 14 residues. From germline, CDR1 is MGHRA and CDR2 YSYEKL. The V and J ends lost 1 base and 7 bases respectively, with 13 bases between them. In nucleotides, the CDR3 is TGCGCCAGCAGCCAAGTGGGGGGGCTCGGGACCCAGTACTTC. Its translation is CASSQVGGLGTQYF.